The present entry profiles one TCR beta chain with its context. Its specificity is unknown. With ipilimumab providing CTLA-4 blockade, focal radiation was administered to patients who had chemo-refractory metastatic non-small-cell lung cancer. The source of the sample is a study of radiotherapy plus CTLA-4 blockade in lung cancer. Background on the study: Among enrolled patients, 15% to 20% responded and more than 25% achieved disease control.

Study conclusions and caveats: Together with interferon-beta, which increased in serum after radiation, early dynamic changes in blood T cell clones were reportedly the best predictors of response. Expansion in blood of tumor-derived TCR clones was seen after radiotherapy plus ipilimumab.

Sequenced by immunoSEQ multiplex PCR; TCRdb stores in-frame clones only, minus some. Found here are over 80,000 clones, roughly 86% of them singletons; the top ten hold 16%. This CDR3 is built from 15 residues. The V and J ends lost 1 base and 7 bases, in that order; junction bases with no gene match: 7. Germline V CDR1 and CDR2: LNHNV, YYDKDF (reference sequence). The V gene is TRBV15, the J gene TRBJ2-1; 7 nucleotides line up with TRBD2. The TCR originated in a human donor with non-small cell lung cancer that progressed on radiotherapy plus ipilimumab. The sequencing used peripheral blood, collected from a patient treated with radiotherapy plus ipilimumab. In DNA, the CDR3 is TGTGCCACCAGCAGAGTCGGGGGAGGGCGGAATGAGCAGTTCTTC. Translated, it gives CATSRVGGGRNEQFF.